This TCR beta chain emerged from a study of cytomegalovirus exposure and HLA in healthy donors. Use of 60 Vbeta and 13 Jbeta primers characterized the PCR. Data came from immunoSEQ multiplex PCR; TCRdb stores just in-frame clones and leaves some out. In the table there are roughly 69,000 clones, approximately 70% of which are singletons. The CDR3 spans 14 residues. Deletions cut 2 bases from V and 4 bases from J, with 9 bases between. The germline V gene has CDR1 SNHLY and CDR2 FYNNEI. This clone was seen a handful of times. The TCR comes from a male donor in good health and CMV-seropositive. The rearrangement links TRBV2 to TRBJ2-1, with D hard to call. Specimen: PBMCs. CDR3 nucleotides: TGTGCCAGCAGTGAACACGGTTCTTACAATGAGCAGTTCTTC. Translation: CASSEHGSYNEQFF.